This TCR beta chain was sequenced in a study of blood T cell repertoires in COVID-19. About the research overall: Nucleic acid was either cDNA or gDNA, and it came from T cells, B-cell-depleted T cells, or PBMCs.

Authors' methods: Estimation of nucleated cell counts relied on the amplification of reference gene primers. Only in-frame clones appear in the TCRdb table, and some are missing; sequencing was by immunoSEQ multiplex PCR. That table furnishes V, J and clone size, whereas the DNA furnished D and trimming. This table has around 100,000 clones, more than 75% appearing once. This CDR3 has 14 residues. Germline CDR1 SGHDN, CDR2 FVKESK. The V end was cut by 4 bases, the J end by 6 bases, with 14 bases between. The chain recombines TRBV14 with TRBJ2-3; TRBD2 might be the D (7 bases). This clonotype was sampled from a human donor in a cohort sampled during active COVID-19. Sequencing input: peripheral blood. The CDR3 nucleotides read TGTGCCAGCAGCCCTGGGGGGGCCAGCGATACGCAGTATTTT. This codes for CASSPGGASDTQYF.